This T cell receptor (beta chain) emerged from a study of ipilimumab plus nivolumab after autologous stem cell transplantation. Study-level information: A median of roughly eight nivolumab and five or six ipilimumab doses were given. Both relapsed and primary refractory DLBCL were included.

CDR3 length: 15 residues. The V and J ends lost 3 bases and 2 bases, in that order; junction bases with no gene match: 5. Germline-derived CDR1 and CDR2 are SGDLS and YYNGEE. TCRdb keeps only in-frame clones here, not all; method: immunoSEQ multiplex PCR. The sample records some 25,000 clones, about 82% being singletons. The sequences come from PBMCs, collected in a trial of ipilimumab plus nivolumab as post-transplant consolidation. The genes are TRBV9 and TRBJ2-3; 8 positions match TRBD1. The TCR sequence derives from a male donor with diffuse large B-cell lymphoma. CDR3 in DNA: TGTGCCAGCAGCGCCCCGGGACAGGTCACAGATACGCAGTATTTT. Translating gives CASSAPGQVTDTQYF.